The clone carrying this T cell receptor (beta chain) turned up a few times. Its antigen is not identified. This entry is derived from a study of CD8 T cells in ankylosing spondylitis. Molecular-barcoded quantitative 5'-RACE produced these TCR beta libraries. TCRdb independently ran MiXCR on the 5' RACE reads; one entry per CDR3 protein. The table records some 140,000 distinct CDR3 sequences, 6% to 8.5% of them present only once. There are 15 residues in the CDR3. Trimming removed 4 bases at V and 8 bases at J, with 20 bases between. Germline CDR1 is LGHNA and CDR2 is YSLEER. Whole-study results and caveats: The disease-linked clones had a CD8+ phenotype and low blood frequencies. Roughly 8 highly homologous variants made up a TCR beta motif that seemed to typify ankylosing spondylitis blood. From matched ankylosing spondylitis synovial fluid, disease-linked clones were reportedly recovered at significantly enriched levels.

The sequence derives from a female donor with ankylosing spondylitis or in good health (not recorded which). The sample comprised blood, either unsorted or a sorted T cell fraction (not recorded which). V is TRBV4-3 and J is TRBJ1-2, with unresolved D. CDR3 in amino acids: CASSPTLAAPRGYTF. Here the CDR3 DNA reads TGCGCCAGCAGCCCGACCCTGGCTGCCCCGCGGGGCTACACCTTC.